This T cell receptor (beta chain) was obtained from a study of CD8 T cells in Susac syndrome. Points from the study as a whole: The authors acknowledged that their TCR sequencing and HLA analysis involved a relatively small number of individuals.

RNA was extracted with the RNeasy kit, and a quantity of roughly 0.45 to 1 ug was reverse transcribed using random hexamers. The immunoSEQ assay covered 54 Vbeta and 13 Jbeta segments for CDR3. TCRdb re-derived calls from the immunoSEQ multiplex PCR reads in MiXCR, one entry per CDR3 protein. The repertoire holds some 180,000 distinct CDR3 sequences, with less than 95% as singletons. The authors negatively isolated CD8+ and CD4+ T cells and FACS-enriched TEMRA cells. Worth noting for this clonotype: The antigen is unknown.

Germline V gives CDR1 LGHNA, CDR2 YSLEER. Trimming cost V 1 base and J 10 bases, with 19 bases left between them. The CDR3 is made up of 16 amino acids. The chain joins TRBV4-3 to TRBJ1-4; tentatively, D is TRBD1 (6 bases). The source of this sequence is a human donor in good health. Sequencing used CD4+ T cells from PBMCs. CDR3 nucleotide sequence: TGCGCCAGCAGCCAAGGGATATCAGGGGATTCGGGAAAACTGTTTTTT. It translates to CASSQGISGDSGKLFF.